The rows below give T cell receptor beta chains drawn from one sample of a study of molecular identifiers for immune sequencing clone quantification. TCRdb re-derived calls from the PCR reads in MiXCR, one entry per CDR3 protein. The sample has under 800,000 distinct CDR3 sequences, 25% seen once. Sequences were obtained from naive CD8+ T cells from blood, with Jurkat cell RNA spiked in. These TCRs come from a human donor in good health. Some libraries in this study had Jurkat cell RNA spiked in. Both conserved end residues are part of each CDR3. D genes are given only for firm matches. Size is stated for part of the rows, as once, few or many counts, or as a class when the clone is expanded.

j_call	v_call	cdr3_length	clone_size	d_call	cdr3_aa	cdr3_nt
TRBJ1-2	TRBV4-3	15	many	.	CASSQDKDTYYGYTF	TGCGCCAGCAGCCAAGATAAAGACACTTACTATGGCTACACCTTC
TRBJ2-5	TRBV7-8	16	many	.	CASSQRGQGSGETQYF	TGTGCCAGCAGTCAGCGGGGCCAGGGGTCGGGAGAGACCCAGTACTTC
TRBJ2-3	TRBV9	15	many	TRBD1	CASSVDGTATDTQYF	TGTGCCAGCAGCGTAGATGGGACAGCCACAGATACGCAGTATTTT
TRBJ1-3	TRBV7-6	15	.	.	CASSHDRTPGNTIYF	TGTGCCAGCAGTCACGACAGGACGCCAGGAAACACCATATATTTT
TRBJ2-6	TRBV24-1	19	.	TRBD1	CATSDPRVDRAAGANVLTF	TGTGCCACCAGTGACCCCCGGGTAGACAGGGCTGCCGGGGCCAACGTCCTGACTTTC
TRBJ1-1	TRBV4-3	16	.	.	CASSQEYPGMNTEAFF	TGCGCCAGCAGCCAAGAATACCCAGGGATGAACACTGAAGCTTTCTTT
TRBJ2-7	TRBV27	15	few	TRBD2	CASSASGTRRYEQYF	TGTGCCAGCAGTGCCTCCGGGACTAGAAGGTACGAGCAGTACTTC
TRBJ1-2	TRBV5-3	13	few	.	CASSLVLAYGYTF	TGTGCCAGCAGCTTGGTCTTGGCCTATGGCTACACCTTC
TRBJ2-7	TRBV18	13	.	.	CASSPLEGYEQYF	TGTGCCAGCTCACCACTAGAGGGGTACGAGCAGTACTTC
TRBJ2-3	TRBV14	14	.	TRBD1	CASSRYRGADTQYF	TGTGCCAGCAGCCGCTACAGGGGTGCAGATACGCAGTATTTT
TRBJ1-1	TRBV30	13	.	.	CAWSRGMNTKAFF	TGTGCCTGGAGCAGAGGAATGAACACTAAAGCTTTCTTT
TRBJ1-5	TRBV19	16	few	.	CASSPGTPGWNQPQHF	TGTGCCAGTAGTCCTGGGACACCGGGATGGAATCAGCCCCAGCATTTT
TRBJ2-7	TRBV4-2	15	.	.	CASSQDVAEHNEHYF	TGTGCCAGCAGCCAAGATGTGGCGGAGCACAACGAGCACTACTTC
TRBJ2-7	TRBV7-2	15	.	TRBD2	CVSSLVAGGTYEQYF	TGTGTCAGCAGCTTAGTAGCGGGAGGAACCTACGAGCAGTACTTC
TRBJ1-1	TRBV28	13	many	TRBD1	CASSLTGVAEAFF	TGTGCCAGCAGTCTGACAGGGGTCGCTGAAGCTTTCTTT
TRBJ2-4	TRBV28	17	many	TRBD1	CASSLAGQVLAKNIQYF	TGTGCCAGCAGTTTGGCCGGACAGGTGCTAGCCAAAAACATTCAGTACTTC
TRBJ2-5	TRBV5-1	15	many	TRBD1	CASSPGTGRGETQYF	TGCGCCAGCAGCCCAGGGACAGGGAGGGGAGAGACCCAGTACTTC
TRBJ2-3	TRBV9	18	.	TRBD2	CASSVAGASGSGTDTQYF	TGTGCCAGCAGCGTAGCGGGTGCTAGCGGGAGTGGCACAGATACGCAGTATTTT
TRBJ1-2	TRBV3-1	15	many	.	CASSQDSSTNYGYTF	TGTGCCAGCAGCCAAGATTCCAGTACCAACTATGGCTACACCTTC
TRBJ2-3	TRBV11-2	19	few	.	CASSLDEGTMEGLTDTQYF	TGTGCCAGCAGCTTAGATGAGGGAACAATGGAGGGTCTGACGGATACGCAGTATTTT
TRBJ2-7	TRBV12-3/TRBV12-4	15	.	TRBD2	CASSSGRARAYEQYF	TGTGCCAGCAGTAGCGGGAGGGCGAGAGCCTACGAGCAGTACTTC
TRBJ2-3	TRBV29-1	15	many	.	CSVPLPGSFTDTQYF	TGCAGCGTTCCCCTTCCAGGAAGCTTCACAGATACGCAGTATTTT
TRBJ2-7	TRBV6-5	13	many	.	CASGRDTTYEQYF	TGTGCCAGCGGGCGGGACACAACCTACGAGCAGTACTTC
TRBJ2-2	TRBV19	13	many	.	CASSIGRTGELFF	TGTGCCAGTAGTATCGGGCGGACCGGGGAGCTGTTTTTT
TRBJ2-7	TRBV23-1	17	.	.	CASSQSRAGHSSYEPYF	TGCGCCAGCAGTCAATCACGGGCAGGGCATAGTTCCTACGAGCCGTACTTC
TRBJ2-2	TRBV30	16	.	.	CAWSVPGGPNTGELFF	TGTGCCTGGAGTGTACCCGGGGGCCCGAACACCGGGGAGCTGTTTTTT
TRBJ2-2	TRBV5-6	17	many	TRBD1	CASSLYRGRPVTGELFF	TGTGCCAGCAGCTTGTACAGGGGGCGCCCGGTCACCGGGGAGCTGTTTTTT
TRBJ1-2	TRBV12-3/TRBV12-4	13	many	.	CASGRDTNYGYTF	TGTGCCAGTGGCCGGGACACTAACTATGGCTACACCTTC
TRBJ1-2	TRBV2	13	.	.	CASSEGGLDGYTF	TGTGCCAGCAGTGAAGGGGGGCTCGATGGCTACACCTTC
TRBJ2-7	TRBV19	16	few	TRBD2	CASSIDPAGGTYEQYF	TGTGCCAGTAGTATAGATCCAGCGGGAGGAACCTACGAGCAGTACTTC
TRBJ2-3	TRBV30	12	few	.	CAWEGSTDTQYF	TGTGCCTGGGAAGGGTCTACAGATACGCAGTATTTT
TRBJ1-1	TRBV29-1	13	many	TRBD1	CSVEDQGATEAFF	TGCAGCGTTGAAGATCAGGGGGCGACTGAAGCTTTCTTT
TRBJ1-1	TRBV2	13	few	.	CASSGPGGFVAFF	TGTGCCAGCAGTGGTCCTGGGGGCTTCGTTGCTTTCTTT
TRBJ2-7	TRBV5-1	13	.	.	CASSLEWGREQYF	TGCGCCAGCAGCTTGGAGTGGGGGCGGGAGCAGTACTTC
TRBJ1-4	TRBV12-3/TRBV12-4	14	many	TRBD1	CASSVQGEREKLFF	TGTGCCAGCAGTGTACAGGGGGAACGAGAAAAACTGTTTTTT
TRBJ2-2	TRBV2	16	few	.	CASSDRGAHNAGELFF	TGTGCCAGCAGTGATAGGGGGGCCCACAACGCCGGGGAGCTGTTTTTT
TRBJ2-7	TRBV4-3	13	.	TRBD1	CASSRDRGGEQYF	TGCGCCAGCAGCCGGGACAGGGGCGGGGAGCAGTACTTC
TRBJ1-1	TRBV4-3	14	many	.	CASSQLRGNTEAFF	TGCGCCAGCAGCCAGCTCCGGGGCAACACTGAAGCTTTCTTT
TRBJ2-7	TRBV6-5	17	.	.	CARSYPPRRPGFYEPYF	TGTGCCCGCAGTTACCCCCCACGTCGCCCGGGCTTCTACGAGCCGTACTTC
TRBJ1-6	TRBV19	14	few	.	CASSVLEINSPLHF	TGTGCCAGTAGTGTACTCGAGATTAATTCACCCCTCCACTTT
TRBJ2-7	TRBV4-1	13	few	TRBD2	CASSRTSVDEQYF	TGCGCCAGCAGCCGAACTAGCGTCGACGAGCAGTACTTC
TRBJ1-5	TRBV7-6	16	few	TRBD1	CASSPATGGGNQPQHF	TGTGCCAGCAGCCCGGCGACAGGGGGTGGCAATCAGCCCCAGCATTTT
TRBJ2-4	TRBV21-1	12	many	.	CASLQGILIQYF	TGTGCCAGTTTACAGGGGATACTCATTCAGTACTTC
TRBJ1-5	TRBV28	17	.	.	CASSFVVGGSRGEPQHF	TGTGCCAGCAGTTTTGTCGTGGGGGGCAGCCGGGGTGAGCCCCAGCATTTT
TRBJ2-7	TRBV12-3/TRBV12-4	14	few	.	CASSWEGGTYEQYF	TGTGCCAGCAGTTGGGAAGGGGGGACCTACGAGCAGTACTTC
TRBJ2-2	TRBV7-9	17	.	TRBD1	CASSITGTGGGTGELFF	TGTGCCAGCAGCATCACCGGGACAGGGGGAGGAACCGGGGAGCTGTTTTTT
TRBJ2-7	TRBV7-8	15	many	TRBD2	CASSLVAGVSYEQYF	TGTGCCAGCAGCTTAGTAGCGGGGGTGTCCTACGAGCAGTACTTC
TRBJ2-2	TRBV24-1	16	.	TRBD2	CATSDIASGSHGELFF	TGTGCCACCAGTGATATCGCTAGCGGGAGTCACGGGGAGCTGTTTTTT
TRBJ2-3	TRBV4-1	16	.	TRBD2	CASSRPAGGSTDTQYF	TGCGCCAGCAGCCGTCCGGCGGGGGGTAGCACAGATACGCAGTATTTT
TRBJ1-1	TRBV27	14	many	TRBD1	CASSKRQGKAEAFF	TGTGCCAGCAGCAAAAGACAGGGCAAAGCTGAAGCTTTCTTT
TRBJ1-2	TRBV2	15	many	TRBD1	CASSSGQGVDYGYTF	TGTGCCAGCAGCTCGGGACAGGGGGTAGACTATGGCTACACCTTC
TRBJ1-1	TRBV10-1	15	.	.	CASSESNGPGTEAFF	TGCGCCAGCAGTGAGTCGAACGGACCGGGAACTGAAGCTTTCTTT